This TCR beta chain was identified during a study of post-analysis software for immune sequencing data. About this clonotype itself: The antigen is not known.

Findings and caveats of the study: In patients, TRBV5-6, TRBV5-1 and TRBV20-1 belonged to roughly 5 TRBV segments found more frequently than in controls.

Carried by the TCR beta cDNA libraries were unique molecular identifiers. MiXCR, run by TCRdb on the PCR reads, gives a single entry per CDR3 protein. The table shows about 540,000 distinct CDR3 sequences, with approximately 34% occurring only once. The CDR3 sequence is 14 residues long. CDR1 SGHNT and CDR2 YYREEE come from the germline V gene (reference sequence). The germline V and J ends were trimmed by 3 bases and 5 bases, with 14 bases remaining between them. This chain uses TRBV5-4 with TRBJ2-5; tentatively, D is TRBD1 or TRBD2 (5 bases each). The specimen sequenced was blood. This TCR derives from a girl aged 2 to 17 with multiple sclerosis. CDR3: CASSSGDALETQYF. CDR3 in DNA: TGTGCCAGCAGCTCCGGGGACGCACTCGAGACCCAGTACTTC.